This entry concerns a single TCR beta chain. What it binds is unknown. These data belong to a study of response to subunit inactivated influenza vaccine. Study-wide findings and caveats: That few new T cells are recruited by each seasonal influenza vaccination was the authors' suggestion.

Per germline, CDR1 DFQATT and CDR2 SNEGSKA (reference sequence). Trimming pared 1 base from V and 11 bases from J, leaving 6 bases between. This CDR3 is 10 amino acids long. One entry per CDR3 protein, called by TCRdb with MiXCR from the RT-PCR reads. The repertoire has around 180,000 distinct CDR3 sequences, around a tenth of them found once; the top ten carry 9.5% to 13%. This sample comprised non-naive T cells sorted from PBMCs, obtained on the day of vaccination. The TCR was taken from a man aged 50-59 years who received an inactivated influenza vaccine. The chain combines TRBV20-1 with TRBJ2-1; D call uncertain. In nucleotides, the CDR3 is TGCAGTGCTAGAGGGGAAAAGCAGTTCTTC. Protein sequence: CSARGEKQFF.